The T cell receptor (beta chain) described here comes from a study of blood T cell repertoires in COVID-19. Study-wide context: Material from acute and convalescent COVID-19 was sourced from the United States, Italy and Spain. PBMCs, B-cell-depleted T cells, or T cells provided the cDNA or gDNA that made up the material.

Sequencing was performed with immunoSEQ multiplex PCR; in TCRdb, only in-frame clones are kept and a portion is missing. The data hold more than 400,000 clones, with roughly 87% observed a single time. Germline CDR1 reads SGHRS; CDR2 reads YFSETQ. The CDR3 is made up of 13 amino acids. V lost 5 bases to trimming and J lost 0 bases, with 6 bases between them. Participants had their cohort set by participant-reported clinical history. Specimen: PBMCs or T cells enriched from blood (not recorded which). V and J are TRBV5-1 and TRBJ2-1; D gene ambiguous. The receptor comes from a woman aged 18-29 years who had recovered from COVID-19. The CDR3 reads CASSSSSYNEQFF. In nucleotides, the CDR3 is TGCGCCAGCAGTTCCAGCTCCTACAATGAGCAGTTCTTC.